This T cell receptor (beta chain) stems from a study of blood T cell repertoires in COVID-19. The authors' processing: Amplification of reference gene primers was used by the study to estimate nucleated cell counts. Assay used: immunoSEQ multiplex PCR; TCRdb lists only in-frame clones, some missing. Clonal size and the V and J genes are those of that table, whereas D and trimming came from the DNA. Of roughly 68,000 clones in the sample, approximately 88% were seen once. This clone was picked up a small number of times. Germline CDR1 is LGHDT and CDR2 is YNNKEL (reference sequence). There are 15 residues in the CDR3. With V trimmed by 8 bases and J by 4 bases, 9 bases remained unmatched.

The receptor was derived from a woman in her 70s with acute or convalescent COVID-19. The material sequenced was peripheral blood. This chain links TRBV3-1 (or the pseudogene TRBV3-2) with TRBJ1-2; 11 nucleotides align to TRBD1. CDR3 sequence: CASRRTGGASYGYTF. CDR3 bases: TGTGCCAGCCGACGGACAGGGGGCGCAAGCTATGGCTACACCTTC.